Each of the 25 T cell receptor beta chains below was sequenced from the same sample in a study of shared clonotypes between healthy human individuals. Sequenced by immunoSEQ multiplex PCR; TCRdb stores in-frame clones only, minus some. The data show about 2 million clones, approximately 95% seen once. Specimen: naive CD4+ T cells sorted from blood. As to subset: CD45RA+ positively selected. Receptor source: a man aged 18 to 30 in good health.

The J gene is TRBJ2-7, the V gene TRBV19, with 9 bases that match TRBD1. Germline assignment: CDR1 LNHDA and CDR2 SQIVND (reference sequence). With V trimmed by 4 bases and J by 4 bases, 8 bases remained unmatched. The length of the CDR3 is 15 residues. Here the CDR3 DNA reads TGTGCCAGTAGTAGACCCGGGACAGGGAGATACGAGCAGTACTTC. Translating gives CASSRPGTGRYEQYF.

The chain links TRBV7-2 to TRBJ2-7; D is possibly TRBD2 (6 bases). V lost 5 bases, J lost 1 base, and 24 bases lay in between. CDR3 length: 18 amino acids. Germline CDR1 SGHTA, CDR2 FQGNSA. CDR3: CASSPVYLPAGLSYEQYF. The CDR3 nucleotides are TGTGCCAGCAGCCCCGTATATCTACCGGCGGGGCTTTCCTACGAGCAGTACTTC.

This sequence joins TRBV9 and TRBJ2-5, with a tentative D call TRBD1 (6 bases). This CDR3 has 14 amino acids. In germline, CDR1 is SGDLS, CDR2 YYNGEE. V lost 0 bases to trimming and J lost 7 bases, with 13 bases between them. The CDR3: CASSVATAGVTQYF. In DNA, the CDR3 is TGTGCCAGCAGCGTAGCTACGGCAGGGGTGACCCAGTACTTC.

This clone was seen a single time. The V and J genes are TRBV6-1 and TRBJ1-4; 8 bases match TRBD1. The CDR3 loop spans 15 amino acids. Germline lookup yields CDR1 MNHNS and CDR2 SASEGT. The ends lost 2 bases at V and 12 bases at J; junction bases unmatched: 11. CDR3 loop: CASSEPDRGRLELFF. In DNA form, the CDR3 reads TGTGCCAGCAGTGAACCAGACAGGGGTAGATTGGAACTGTTTTTT.

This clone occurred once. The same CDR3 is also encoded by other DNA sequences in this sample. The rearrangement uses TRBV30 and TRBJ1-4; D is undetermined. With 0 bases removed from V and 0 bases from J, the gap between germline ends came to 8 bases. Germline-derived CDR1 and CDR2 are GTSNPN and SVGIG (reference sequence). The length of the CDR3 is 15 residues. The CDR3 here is CAWSVGPATNEKLFF. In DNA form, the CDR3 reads TGTGCCTGGAGTGTAGGGCCAGCAACTAATGAAAAACTGTTTTTT.

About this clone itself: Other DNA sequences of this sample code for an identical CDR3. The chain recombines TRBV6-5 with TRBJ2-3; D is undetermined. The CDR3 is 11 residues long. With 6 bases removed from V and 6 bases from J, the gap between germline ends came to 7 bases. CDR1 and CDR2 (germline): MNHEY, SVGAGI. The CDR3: CASRFGDTQYF. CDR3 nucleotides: TGTGCCAGCAGATTCGGGGATACGCAGTATTTT.

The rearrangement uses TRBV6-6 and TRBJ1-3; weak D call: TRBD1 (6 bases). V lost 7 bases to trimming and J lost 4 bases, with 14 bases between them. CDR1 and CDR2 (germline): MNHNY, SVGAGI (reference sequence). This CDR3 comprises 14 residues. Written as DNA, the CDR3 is TGTGCCAGCACCTCCCCAGGGGAGGGAAACACCATATATTTT. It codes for CASTSPGEGNTIYF.

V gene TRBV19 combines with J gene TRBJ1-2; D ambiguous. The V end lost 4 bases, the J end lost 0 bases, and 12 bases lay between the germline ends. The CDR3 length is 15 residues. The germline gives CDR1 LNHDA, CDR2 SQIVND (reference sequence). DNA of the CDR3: TGTGCCAGTAGTAACACTCAGTACACTAACTATGGCTACACCTTC. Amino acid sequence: CASSNTQYTNYGYTF.

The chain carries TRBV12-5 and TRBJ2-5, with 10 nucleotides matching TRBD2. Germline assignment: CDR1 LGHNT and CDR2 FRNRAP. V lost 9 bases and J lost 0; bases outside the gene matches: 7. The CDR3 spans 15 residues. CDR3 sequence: CASRSGRRNQETQYF. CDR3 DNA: TGTGCTAGCCGTAGCGGGAGGAGGAACCAAGAGACCCAGTACTTC.

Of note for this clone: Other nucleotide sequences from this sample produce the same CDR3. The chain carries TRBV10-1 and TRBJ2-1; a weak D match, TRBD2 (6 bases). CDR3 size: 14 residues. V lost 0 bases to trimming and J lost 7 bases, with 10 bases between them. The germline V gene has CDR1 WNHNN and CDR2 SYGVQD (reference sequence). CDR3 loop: CASSESGGINEQFF. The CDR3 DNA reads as TGCGCCAGCAGTGAGTCCGGGGGAATAAATGAGCAGTTCTTC.

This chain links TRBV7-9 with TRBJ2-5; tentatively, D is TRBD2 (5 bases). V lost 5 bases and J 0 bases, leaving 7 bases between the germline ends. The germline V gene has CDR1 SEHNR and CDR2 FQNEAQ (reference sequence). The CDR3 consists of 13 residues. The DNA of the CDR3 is TGTGCCAGCAGCCTGGACTACCAAGAGACCCAGTACTTC. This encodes CASSLDYQETQYF.

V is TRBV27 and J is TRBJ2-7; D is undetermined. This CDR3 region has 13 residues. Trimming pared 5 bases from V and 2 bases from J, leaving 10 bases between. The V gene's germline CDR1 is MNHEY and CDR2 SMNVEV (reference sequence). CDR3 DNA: TGTGCCAGCAGTGGTAGCCTAACCTACGAGCAGTACTTC. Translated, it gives CASSGSLTYEQYF.

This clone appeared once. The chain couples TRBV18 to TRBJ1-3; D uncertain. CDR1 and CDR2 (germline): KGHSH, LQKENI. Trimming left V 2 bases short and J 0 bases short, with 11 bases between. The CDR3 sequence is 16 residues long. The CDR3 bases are TGTGCCAGCTCACCAGTGGACCTACCCTCTGGAAACACCATATATTTT. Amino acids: CASSPVDLPSGNTIYF.

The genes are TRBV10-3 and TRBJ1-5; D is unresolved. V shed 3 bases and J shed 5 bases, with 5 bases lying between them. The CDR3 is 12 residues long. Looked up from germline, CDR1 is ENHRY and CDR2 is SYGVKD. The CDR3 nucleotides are TGTGCCATCAGTGATGAGGATCAGCCCCAGCATTTT. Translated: CAISDEDQPQHF.

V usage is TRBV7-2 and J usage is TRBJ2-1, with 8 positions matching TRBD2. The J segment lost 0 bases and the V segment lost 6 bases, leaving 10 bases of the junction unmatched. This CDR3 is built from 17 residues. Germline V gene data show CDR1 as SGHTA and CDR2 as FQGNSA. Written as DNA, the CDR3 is TGTGCCAGCAGAGGGGGGATGGCGGGAGGCTCCTACAATGAGCAGTTCTTC. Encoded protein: CASRGGMAGGSYNEQFF.

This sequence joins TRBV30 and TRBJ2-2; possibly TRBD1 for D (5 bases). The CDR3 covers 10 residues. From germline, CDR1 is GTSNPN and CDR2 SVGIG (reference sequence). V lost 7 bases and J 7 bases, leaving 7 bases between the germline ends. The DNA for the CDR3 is TGTGCCTCACAGGTCGGGGAGCTGTTTTTT. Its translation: CASQVGELFF.

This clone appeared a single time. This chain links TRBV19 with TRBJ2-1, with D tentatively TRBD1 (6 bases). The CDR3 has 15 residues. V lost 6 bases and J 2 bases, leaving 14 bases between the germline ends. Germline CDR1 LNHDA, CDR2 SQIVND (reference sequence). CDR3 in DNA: TGTGCCAGTAGCAATCCAGGGGACCCCTACAATGAGCAGTTCTTC. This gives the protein CASSNPGDPYNEQFF.

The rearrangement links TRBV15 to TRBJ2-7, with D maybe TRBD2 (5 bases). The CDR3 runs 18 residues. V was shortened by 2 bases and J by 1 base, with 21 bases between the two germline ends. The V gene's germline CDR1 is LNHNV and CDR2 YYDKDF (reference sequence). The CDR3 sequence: CATSRRLGTGKGSYEQYF. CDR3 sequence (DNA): TGTGCCACCAGCAGACGCTTAGGTACGGGGAAGGGATCCTACGAGCAGTACTTC.

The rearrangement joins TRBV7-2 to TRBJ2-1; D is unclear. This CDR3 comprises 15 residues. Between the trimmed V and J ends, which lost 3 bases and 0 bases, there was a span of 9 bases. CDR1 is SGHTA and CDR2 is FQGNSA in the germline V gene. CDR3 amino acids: CASSLPWSSYNEQFF. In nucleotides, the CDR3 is TGTGCCAGCAGCTTGCCCTGGAGCTCCTACAATGAGCAGTTCTTC.

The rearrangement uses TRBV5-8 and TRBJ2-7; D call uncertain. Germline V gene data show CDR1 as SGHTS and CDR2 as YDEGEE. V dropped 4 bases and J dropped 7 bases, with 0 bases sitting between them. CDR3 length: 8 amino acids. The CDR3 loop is CASSEQYF. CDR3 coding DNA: TGTGCCAGCAGCGAGCAGTACTTC.

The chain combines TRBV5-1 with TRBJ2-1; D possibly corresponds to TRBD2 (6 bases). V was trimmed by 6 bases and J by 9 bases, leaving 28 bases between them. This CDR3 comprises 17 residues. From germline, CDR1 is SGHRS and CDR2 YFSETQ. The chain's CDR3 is CASKSGSGESTTGEQFF. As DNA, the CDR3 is TGCGCCAGCAAGTCTGGTTCGGGGGAGTCCACAACCGGTGAGCAGTTCTTC.

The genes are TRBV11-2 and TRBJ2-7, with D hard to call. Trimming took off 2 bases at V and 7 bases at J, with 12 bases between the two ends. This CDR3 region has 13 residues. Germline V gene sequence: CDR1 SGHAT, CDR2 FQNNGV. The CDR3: CASSLRRPEEQYF. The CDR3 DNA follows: TGTGCCAGCAGCTTACGCCGGCCCGAAGAGCAGTACTTC.

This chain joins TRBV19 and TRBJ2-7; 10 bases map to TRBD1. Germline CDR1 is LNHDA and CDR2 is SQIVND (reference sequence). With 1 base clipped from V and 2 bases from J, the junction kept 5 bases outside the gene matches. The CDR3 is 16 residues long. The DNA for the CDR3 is TGTGCCAGTAGTATAGCCGGACAGGGGGGTCCCTACGAGCAGTACTTC. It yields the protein CASSIAGQGGPYEQYF.

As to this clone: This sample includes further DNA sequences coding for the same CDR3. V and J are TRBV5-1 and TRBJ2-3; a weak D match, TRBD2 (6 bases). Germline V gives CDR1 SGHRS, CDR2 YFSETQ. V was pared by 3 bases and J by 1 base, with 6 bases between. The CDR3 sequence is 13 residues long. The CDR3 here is CASSSGGTDTQYF. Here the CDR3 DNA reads TGCGCCAGCAGCTCGGGAGGCACAGATACGCAGTATTTT.

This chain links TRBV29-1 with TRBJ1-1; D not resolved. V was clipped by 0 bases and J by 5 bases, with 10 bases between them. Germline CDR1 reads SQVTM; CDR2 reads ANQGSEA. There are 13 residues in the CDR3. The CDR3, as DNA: TGCAGCGTTGAAGATAACGGTAGAACTGAAGCTTTCTTT. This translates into CSVEDNGRTEAFF.